This T cell receptor (beta chain) originates from a study of blood T cell repertoires in COVID-19. The table came from immunoSEQ multiplex PCR; TCRdb's copy has only in-frame clones and leaves some out. Of over 350,000 clones in the sample, around nine tenths were seen once. V shed 3 bases and J shed 4 bases, with 12 bases lying between them. Germline-derived CDR1 and CDR2 are SNHLY and FYNNEI. The CDR3 totals 14 residues. Sequencing was carried out using PBMCs or T cells enriched from blood (not recorded which). This chain links TRBV2 with TRBJ1-1; D ambiguous. This TCR was sampled from a woman in her forties or fifties who had recovered from COVID-19. The CDR3 loop is CASSEEVLGTEAFF. The CDR3 DNA follows: TGTGCCAGCAGTGAGGAGGTGTTGGGCACTGAAGCTTTCTTT.